This T cell receptor (beta chain) is from a study of cytomegalovirus exposure and HLA in healthy donors. As for this clone: Its antigen is not identified.

General study results and limits: Cytomegalovirus status was reportedly diagnosed by the classifier with high sensitivity and specificity.

In germline, CDR1 is SQVTM, CDR2 ANQGSEA. CDR3 length equals 14 residues. The V and J ends lost 3 bases and 7 bases respectively, with 15 bases between them. Libraries were prepared by immunoSEQ multiplex PCR; TCRdb keeps only in-frame clonotypes and omits some of them. The sample has under 200,000 clones, roughly 77% seen once; the top ten hold 0.95% to 1.5%. V usage is TRBV29-1 and J usage is TRBJ2-2; D perhaps matches TRBD2 (6 bases). This TCR was recovered from a woman between 25 and 40 years old in good health and CMV-seronegative. Sequences were obtained from PBMCs. CDR3 amino acids: CSVDTPTAGGELFF. In DNA form, the CDR3 reads TGCAGCGTTGATACCCCGACAGCGGGCGGGGAGCTGTTTTTT.